This TCR beta chain is from a study of T cells in localized non-small cell lung cancer. About this clone: Antigen unknown.

Some clones are missing from TCRdb's copy, which holds only in-frame ones; the method was immunoSEQ multiplex PCR. The sample shows some 50,000 clones, around nine tenths of them seen only once. General observations from the study: There were a median roughly 59 of the top 100 tumor clones appearing in adjacent lung.

Germline V gives CDR1 SGHRS, CDR2 YFSETQ. The V segment lost 3 bases and the J segment 5 bases; nucleotides outside the gene matches: 5. The CDR3 runs to 15 residues. This TCR was recovered from a female donor with stage II lung adenocarcinoma. This chain joins TRBV5-1 and TRBJ2-1; 10 nucleotides line up with TRBD1. Material: PBMCs, obtained before any cancer treatment. The CDR3 region has the DNA TGCGCCAGCAGCTCCGGGACAGGGGAGCACAATGAGCAGTTCTTC. Its protein is CASSSGTGEHNEQFF.